The T cell receptor beta chain under discussion was sequenced for a study of shared clonotypes between healthy human individuals. A note on this clone: Its antigen remains unidentified.

Sequenced by immunoSEQ multiplex PCR; TCRdb stores in-frame clones only, minus some. The repertoire holds 550,000 to 700,000 clones, with approximately 73% as singletons. Germline assignment: CDR1 MNHNS and CDR2 SASEGT. The CDR3 runs to 16 residues. V gave up 4 bases and J gave up 6 bases; unmatched junction bases: 11. Points from the study as a whole: The genetic and exposure-history diversity represented was limited by few donors. On the whole, naive subsets had larger estimated richness than memory subsets had.

This TCR was sampled from a woman aged 25 to 39 in good health. The chain uses TRBV6-1 and TRBJ2-4, with 8 bases aligning to TRBD1. Sequences were obtained from memory CD4+ T cells sorted from blood. The subset denotes: CD45RA-negative fraction. The CDR3 DNA is TGTGCCAGCAGTGTCCCCAGGGGGCTCTATGGAAACATTCAGTACTTC. Translated: CASSVPRGLYGNIQYF.